This TCR beta chain is drawn from a study of cytomegalovirus exposure and HLA in healthy donors (dated by TCRdb to the late 2010s). Notes on the research overall: According to a later analysis, the approximately 130 validation repertoires were produced on the same platform as the approximately 600 repertoires of the first cohort. The study aimed to test whether cataloging public T cell receptors could reveal signatures of past pathogen exposure. A separate validation cohort of roughly 130 different subjects was used in addition to the roughly 700-subject first cohort. High-throughput TCR immunosequencing, statistical association of individual TCRs with disease status, and machine learning were combined to predict cytomegalovirus infection status.

Donors formed part of the validation cohort, which comprised over a hundred subjects and was distinct from the first cohort of 690 or so subjects. The library relied on the immunoSEQ multiplex PCR assay. In the authors' own workflow: A statistical classification framework was developed to diagnose cytomegalovirus status using the catalog of TCR beta chain sequences. TCRdb took this table from immuneACCESS and kept in-frame rearrangements with V and J called. Such tables lack part of the clones; where checked against another copy, unresolved V genes explain under half of the gap, and the rest is unexplained. The D gene and trimming were derived from the DNA, and the V and J assignments and clone size from that table. The sample table shows approximately 110,000 clones, and about 93% are seen once. 1% to 1.5% of the sample rests with the top ten. Of note for this clone: This clone's antigen is unknown. Per-base quality was not reported, and no clone a single base away is much larger than it.

Spanning cysteine to phenylalanine, the CDR3 consists of 12 amino acids. Kept here is only the CDR3 DNA, which spans 36 bases and is read in frame from base 1. Looking up the germline V gene yields CDR1 SQVTM and CDR2 ANQGSEA. V is pared back by 5 bases and J by 7 bases, with 14 bases lying between the germline termini. Findings and caveats that apply to the study as a whole: The validation cohort had no HLA typing available for a later analysis, so co-occurrence within that cohort was assessed over all 130 or so repertoires. In a later analysis, TCRs clustered in the first cohort were found to also tend to co-occur in the approximately 110 validation repertoires, with over 90% of cluster scores above 0. The study listed 150 to 200 TCR beta chains as associated with cytomegalovirus. Across donors, most TCR sequences were observed very rarely, whereas some public TCRs were present in many individuals. A few of the identified cytomegalovirus-associated TCR beta chains were confirmed in vitro to be specific for cytomegalovirus antigens. Cytomegalovirus status was reported to be diagnosed by the classifier with high specificity and sensitivity in both the original and validation cohorts. It was suggested by the authors that the approach could potentially be generalized to other disease states and immunological phenotypes.

This clonotype originated in a woman between 18 and 29 years old in good health and CMV-seronegative. Source material: PBMCs. The chain couples TRBV29-1 to TRBJ1-2, with TRBD1 tentatively as D gene (5 bases match). The DNA sequence follows: TGCAGCGTTAAGCAGGGTGGCTCTGGCTACACCTTC. This translates into CSVKQGGSGYTF.